The clone carrying this T cell receptor (beta chain) showed up just a few times. Its antigen is as yet unknown. The read ends 3 residues before the CDR3 terminus; that terminus is restored from the germline J gene. Clones were sequenced by immunoSEQ multiplex PCR, and TCRdb holds only the in-frame ones, with some missing. Altogether approximately 24,000 clones were found in the sample, and no singletons occur. Trimming cost V 4 bases and J 5 bases; bases outside gene matches: 4. The germline gives CDR1 SGHTA, CDR2 FQGNSA. The CDR3 is 15 amino acids. This sample was included in a study of T cell clonality in common variable immunodeficiency. Study-wide results and caveats: What drives increased CVID clonality needs T cell subpopulation sequencing. Common variable immunodeficiency TCR beta sequences reportedly had fewer deletions and N-nucleotide insertions.

The specimen was peripheral blood mononuclear cells. The chain couples TRBV7-2 to TRBJ1-4; 10 positions agree with TRBD1. This TCR was sampled from a human donor with common variable immunodeficiency. The CDR3 is CASSSRTGGNEKLFF. CDR3 bases read: TGTGCCAGCAGCTCCCGGACAGGGGGAAATGAAAAA.